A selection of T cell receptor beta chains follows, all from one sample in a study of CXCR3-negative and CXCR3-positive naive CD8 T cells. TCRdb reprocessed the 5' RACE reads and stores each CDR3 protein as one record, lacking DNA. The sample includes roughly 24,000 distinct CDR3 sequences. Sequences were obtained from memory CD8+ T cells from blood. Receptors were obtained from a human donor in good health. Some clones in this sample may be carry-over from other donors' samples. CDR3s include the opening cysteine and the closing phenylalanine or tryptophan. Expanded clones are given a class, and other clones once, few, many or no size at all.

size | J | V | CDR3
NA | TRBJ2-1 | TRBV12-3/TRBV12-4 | CASSLLLAYNEQFF
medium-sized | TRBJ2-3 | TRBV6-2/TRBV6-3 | CASSELQGGSDTQYF
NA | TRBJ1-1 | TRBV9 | CASSVSSTGKNTEAFF
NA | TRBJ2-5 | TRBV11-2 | CASSLGKGPQETQYF
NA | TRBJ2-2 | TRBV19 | CASSNFWGTHTGELFF
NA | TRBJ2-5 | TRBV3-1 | CVPPPFQGKDKETQYF
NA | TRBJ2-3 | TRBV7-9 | CASSAGQPSTDTQYF
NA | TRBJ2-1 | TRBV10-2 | CASHQAHSYNEQFF
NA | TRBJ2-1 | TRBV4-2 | CASSQALAGGRDEQFF
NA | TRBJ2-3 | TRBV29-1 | CSVDPTITDTQYF
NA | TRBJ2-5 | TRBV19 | CASSTLAGGQETQYF
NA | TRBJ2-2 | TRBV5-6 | CASSLTGGPNTGELFF
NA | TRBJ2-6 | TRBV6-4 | CASSDSVQGANVLTF
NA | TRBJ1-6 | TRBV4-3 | CASSQRLEGSPLHF
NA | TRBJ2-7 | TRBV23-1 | CASSPRTASYEQYF
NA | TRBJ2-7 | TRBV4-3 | CASSQDLAGTAPQQYF
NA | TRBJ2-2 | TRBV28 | CANEAGANTGELFF
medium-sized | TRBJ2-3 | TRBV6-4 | CASSDSVAGGPDTQYF
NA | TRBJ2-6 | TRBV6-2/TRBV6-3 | CASSYSDSGANVLTF
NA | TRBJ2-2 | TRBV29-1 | CSVEISTAGELFF
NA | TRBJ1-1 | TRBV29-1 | CSVEPATNTEAFF
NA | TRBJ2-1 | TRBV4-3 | CASSQVSGQGGNEQFF
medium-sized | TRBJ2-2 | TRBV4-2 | CASSQALDGTGELFF
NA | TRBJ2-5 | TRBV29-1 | CSVLGGQETQYF
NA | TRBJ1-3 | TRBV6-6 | CASSQRTGGTGNTIYF
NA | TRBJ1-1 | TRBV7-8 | CASSLGGEGAFF
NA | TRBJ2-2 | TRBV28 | CASSFSPPGELFF
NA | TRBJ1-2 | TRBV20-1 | CSADSSGYGYTF
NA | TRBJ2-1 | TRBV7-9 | CASSLHIGGSIEPEQFF
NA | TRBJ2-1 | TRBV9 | CASSVGGGGSYNEQFF
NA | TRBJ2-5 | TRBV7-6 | CASSLLVPNPETQYF
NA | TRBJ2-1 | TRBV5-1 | CASSLGLAGLYNEQFF
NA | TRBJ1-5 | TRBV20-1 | CSGAGRYSNQPQHF
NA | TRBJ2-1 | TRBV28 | CASSPGGHEQFF
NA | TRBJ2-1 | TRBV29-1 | CSVEDPGRSSYNEQFF
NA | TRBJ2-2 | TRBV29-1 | CSVEDTEVGTGELFF
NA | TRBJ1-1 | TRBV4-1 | CASSQQGPDTEAFF
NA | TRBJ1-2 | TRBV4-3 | CASSQDNPAALYGYTF
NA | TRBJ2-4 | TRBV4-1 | CASSQEGSSTLAKNIQYF
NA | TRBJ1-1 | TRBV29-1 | CSVEGNTEAFF
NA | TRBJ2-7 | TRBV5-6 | CASSFDSSYEQYF
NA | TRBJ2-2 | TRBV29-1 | CSVEDPQGGRGELFF
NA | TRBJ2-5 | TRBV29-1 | CSQTPLDFQETQYF
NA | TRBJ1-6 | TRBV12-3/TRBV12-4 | CASSPDRGLGSPLHF
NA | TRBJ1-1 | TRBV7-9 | CASSVGTAGLNTEAFF
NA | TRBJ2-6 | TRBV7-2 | CASSLAPVSGANVLTF
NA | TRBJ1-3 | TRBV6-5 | CASSSSTGGNTIYF
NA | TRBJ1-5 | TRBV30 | CAWSVPGQGYQPQHF
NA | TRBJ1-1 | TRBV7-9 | CASSISRDNEAFF
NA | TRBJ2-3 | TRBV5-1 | CASSPKGQGGTDTQYF
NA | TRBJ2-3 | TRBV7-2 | CASSGFVSTDTQYF
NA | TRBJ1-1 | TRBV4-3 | CASSQAWTENTEAFF
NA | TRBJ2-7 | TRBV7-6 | CASSPSGSYEQYF
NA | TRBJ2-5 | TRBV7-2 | CASSRTGFLETQYF
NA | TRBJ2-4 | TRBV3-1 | CASSQDWGFGQLEGGNIQYF
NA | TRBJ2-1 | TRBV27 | CASSVRGYNEQFF
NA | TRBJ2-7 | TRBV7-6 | CASSLGLRQLDEQYF
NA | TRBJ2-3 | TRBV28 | CASSFLGTTDTQYF